This entry lists 8 T cell receptor beta chains sequenced from one sample in a study of T cell changes during pregnancy in multiple sclerosis (dated by TCRdb to the late 2010s). Library creation used the immunoSEQ multiplex PCR assay. Imported from immuneACCESS, the table was reduced by TCRdb to in-frame sequences with V and J called. These copies leave out some clones; in studies compared against another copy, an unresolved V gene accounts for under half, and the cause of the remainder is not known. The sample table contains some 45,000 clones; only one count was recorded for just under 95% of them. The top ten constitute over 4.5% of the sample. Sequencing was performed on CD8+ T cells from peripheral blood mononuclear cells, taken in the first trimester of pregnancy. These TCRs come from a female donor with multiple sclerosis, enrolled in a pregnancy study.

The CDR3 DNA reads TGTGCCAGCAGCCAACTGACAGGGCCTAGCACAGATACGCAGTATTTT. It codes for CASSQLTGPSTDTQYF. The chain joins TRBV14 to TRBJ2-3; TRBD1 matches 7 bases. V gave up 2 bases and J gave up 0 bases; unmatched junction bases: 5. CDR1 SGHDN and CDR2 FVKESK come from the germline V gene. CDR3 length: 16 amino acids.

Of note for this clone: This sample also contains other DNA sequences that code for the same CDR3. The chain joins TRBV27 to TRBJ1-5; the D gene is possibly TRBD1 (6 bases). The germline CDR1 and CDR2 sequences are MNHEY and SMNVEV (reference sequence). V was pared by 2 bases and J by 2 bases, with 10 bases between. The length of the CDR3 is 15 residues. The CDR3 DNA is TGTGCCAGCAGTTTAGGAGGGGGGGGCAATCAGCCCCAGCATTTT. Translation gives CASSLGGGGNQPQHF.

V and J are TRBV11-2 and TRBJ2-5, with TRBD1 matching over 7 bases. The CDR3 covers 15 residues. Looked up from germline, CDR1 is SGHAT and CDR2 is FQNNGV. Germline trimming cut 5 bases from V and 5 bases from J; bases unmatched to any gene: 11. CDR3 amino acids: CASSLGTAVLETQYF. For the CDR3, the DNA is TGTGCCAGCAGCCTAGGGACAGCCGTATTGGAGACCCAGTACTTC.

The CDR3, as DNA: TGTGCCAGCAGCCTCCCGACTAGCGGGAGGCCCTCGAACACCGGGGAGCTGTTTTTT. It yields the protein CASSLPTSGRPSNTGELFF. This sequence joins TRBV7-8 and TRBJ2-2; 13 bases are a match to TRBD2. The CDR3 is 19 amino acids. The germline V gene encodes CDR1 SGHVS and CDR2 FQNEAQ. V lost 5 bases, J lost 0 bases, and 9 bases stayed unmatched. Supplemented by reference TRBV7-8 and TRBJ2-2, the full variable domain reads GAGVSQSPRYKVAKRGQDVALRCDPISGHVSLFWYQQALGQGPEFLTYFQNEAQLDKSGLPSDRFFAERPEGSVSTLKIQRTQQEDSAVYLCASSLPTSGRPSNTGELFFGEGSRLTVL.

The chain's CDR3 is CASSAQLAGLMDEQYF. The CDR3 DNA follows: TGTGCCAGCAGCGCCCAACTAGCGGGGCTCATGGACGAGCAGTACTTC. V is TRBV9 and J is TRBJ2-7, with 10 positions matching TRBD2. The CDR3 runs to 16 residues. The trim removed 3 bases at V and 5 bases at J, leaving 11 bases unmatched. Germline V lookup: CDR1 SGDLS, CDR2 YYNGEE.

The rearrangement joins TRBV21-1 to TRBJ2-7; no DNA check was done on the table's D call, TRBD2. TRBV21-1 is deemed a pseudogene. CDR3 length: 15 residues. CDR3 region: CASSKVTPLADEQYF. CDR3 nucleotides: TGTGCCAGCAGCAAAGTTACCCCACTAGCTGACGAGCAGTACTTC.

V gene TRBV11-2 combines with J gene TRBJ2-1, with 15 bases lining up with TRBD2. J was trimmed by 3 bases and V by 5 bases; bases with no gene match: 8. This CDR3 has 18 residues. Germline V gives CDR1 SGHAT, CDR2 FQNNGV. This CDR3 reads CASSRGLAGGGVYNEQFF. The CDR3 DNA follows: TGTGCCAGCAGCCGCGGACTAGCGGGAGGGGGAGTCTACAATGAGCAGTTCTTC.

The chain joins TRBV19 to TRBJ2-1; 7 bases line up with TRBD2. From germline, CDR1 is LNHDA and CDR2 SQIVND (reference sequence). CDR3 length equals 13 residues. V shed 4 bases, J shed 4 bases, and the junction held 1 base outside the gene matches. This CDR3 is CASSSGSYNEQFF. The CDR3 DNA sequence: TGTGCCAGTAGTAGCGGGAGTTACAATGAGCAGTTCTTC.